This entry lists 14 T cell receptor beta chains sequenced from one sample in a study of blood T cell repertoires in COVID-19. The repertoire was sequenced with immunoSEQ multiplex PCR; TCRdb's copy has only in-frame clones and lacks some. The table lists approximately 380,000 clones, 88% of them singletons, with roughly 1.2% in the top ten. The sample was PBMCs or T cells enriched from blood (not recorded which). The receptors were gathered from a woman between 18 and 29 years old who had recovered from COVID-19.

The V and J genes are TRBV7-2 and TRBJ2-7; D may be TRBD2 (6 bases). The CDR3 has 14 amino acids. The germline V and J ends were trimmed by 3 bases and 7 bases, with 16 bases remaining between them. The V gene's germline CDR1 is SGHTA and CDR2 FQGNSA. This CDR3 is CASSFGGIDREQYF. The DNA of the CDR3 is TGTGCCAGCAGCTTCGGCGGGATAGATCGTGAGCAGTACTTC. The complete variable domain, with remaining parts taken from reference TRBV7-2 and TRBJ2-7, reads GAGVSQSPSNKVTEKGKDVELRCDPISGHTALYWYRQSLGQGLEFLIYFQGNSAPDKSGLPSDRFSAERTGGSVSTLTIQRTQQEDSAVYLCASSFGGIDREQYFGPGTRLTVT.

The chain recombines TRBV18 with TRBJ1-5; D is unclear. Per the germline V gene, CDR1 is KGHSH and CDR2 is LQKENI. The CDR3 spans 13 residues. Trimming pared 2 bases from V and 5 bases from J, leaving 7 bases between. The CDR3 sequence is CASSPGVDQPQHF. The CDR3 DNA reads TGTGCCAGCTCACCAGGAGTGGATCAGCCCCAGCATTTT.

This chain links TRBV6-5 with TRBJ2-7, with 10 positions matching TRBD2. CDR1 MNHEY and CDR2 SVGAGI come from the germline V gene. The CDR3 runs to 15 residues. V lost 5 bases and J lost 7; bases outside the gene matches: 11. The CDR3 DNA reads TGTGCCAGCAGTCATAAGCGGGGGGGAATCTTGGAGCAGTACTTC. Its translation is CASSHKRGGILEQYF.

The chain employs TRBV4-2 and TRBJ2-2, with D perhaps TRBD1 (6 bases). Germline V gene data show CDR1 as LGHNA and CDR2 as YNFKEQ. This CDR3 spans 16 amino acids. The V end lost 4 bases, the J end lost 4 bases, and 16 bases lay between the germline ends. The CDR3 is CASSPDFPGATGELFF. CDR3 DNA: TGTGCCAGCAGCCCGGACTTCCCAGGGGCCACCGGGGAGCTGTTTTTT.

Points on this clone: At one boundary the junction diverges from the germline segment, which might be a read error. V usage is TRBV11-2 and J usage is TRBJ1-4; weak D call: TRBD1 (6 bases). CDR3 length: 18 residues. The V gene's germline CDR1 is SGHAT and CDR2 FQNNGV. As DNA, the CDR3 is TGTGCCAGCAGATTAGGTCGGGGCAGGGGAGCACACAATGAAAAACTGTTTTTT. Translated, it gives CASRLGRGRGAHNEKLFF.

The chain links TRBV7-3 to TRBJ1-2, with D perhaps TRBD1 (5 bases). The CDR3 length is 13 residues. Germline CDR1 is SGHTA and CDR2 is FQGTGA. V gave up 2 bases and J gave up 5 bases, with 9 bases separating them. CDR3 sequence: CASSLGQGYGYTF. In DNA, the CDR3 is TGTGCCAGCAGCTTAGGGCAGGGATATGGCTACACCTTC.

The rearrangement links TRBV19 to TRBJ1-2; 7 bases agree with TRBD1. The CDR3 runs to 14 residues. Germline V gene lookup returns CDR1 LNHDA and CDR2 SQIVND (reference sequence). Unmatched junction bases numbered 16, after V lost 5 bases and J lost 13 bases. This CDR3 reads CASSPRGDDGRVTF. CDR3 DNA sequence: TGTGCCAGTAGTCCCAGGGGGGACGATGGTCGGGTCACCTTC.

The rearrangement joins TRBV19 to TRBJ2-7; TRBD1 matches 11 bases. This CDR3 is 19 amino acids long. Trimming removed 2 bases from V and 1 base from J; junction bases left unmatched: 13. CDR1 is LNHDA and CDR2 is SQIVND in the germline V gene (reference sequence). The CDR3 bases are TGTGCCAGTAGTATAACCCTCCGGAGGGGACAGGGGGTTTCCTACGAGCAGTACTTC. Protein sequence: CASSITLRRGQGVSYEQYF.

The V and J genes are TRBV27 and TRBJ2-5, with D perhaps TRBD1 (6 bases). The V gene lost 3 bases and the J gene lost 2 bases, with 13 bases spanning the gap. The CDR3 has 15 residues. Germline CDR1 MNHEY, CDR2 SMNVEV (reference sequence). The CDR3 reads CASSFDRTIQETQYF. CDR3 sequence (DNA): TGTGCCAGCAGTTTCGACAGGACCATACAAGAGACCCAGTACTTC.

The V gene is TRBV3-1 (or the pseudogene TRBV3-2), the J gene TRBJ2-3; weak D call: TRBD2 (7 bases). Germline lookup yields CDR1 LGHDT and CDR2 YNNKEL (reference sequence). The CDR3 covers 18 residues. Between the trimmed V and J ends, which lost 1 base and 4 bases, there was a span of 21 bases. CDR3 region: CASSQGTLRGARADTQYF. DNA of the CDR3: TGTGCCAGCAGCCAAGGAACCTTACGGGGGGCACGCGCAGATACGCAGTATTTT.

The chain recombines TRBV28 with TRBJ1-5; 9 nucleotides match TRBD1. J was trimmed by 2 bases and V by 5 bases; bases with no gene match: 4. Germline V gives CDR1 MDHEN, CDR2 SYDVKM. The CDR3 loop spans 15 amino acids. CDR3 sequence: CASSPRTGGNQPQHF. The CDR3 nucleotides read TGTGCCAGCAGTCCCCGGACAGGGGGCAATCAGCCCCAGCATTTT.

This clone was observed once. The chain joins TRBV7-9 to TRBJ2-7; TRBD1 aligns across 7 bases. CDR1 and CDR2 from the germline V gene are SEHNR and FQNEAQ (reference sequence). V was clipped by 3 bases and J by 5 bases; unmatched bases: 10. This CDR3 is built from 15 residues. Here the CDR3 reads CASSLVRDSGHEQYF. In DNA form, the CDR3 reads TGTGCCAGCAGCTTGGTCCGGGACAGTGGACACGAGCAGTACTTC.

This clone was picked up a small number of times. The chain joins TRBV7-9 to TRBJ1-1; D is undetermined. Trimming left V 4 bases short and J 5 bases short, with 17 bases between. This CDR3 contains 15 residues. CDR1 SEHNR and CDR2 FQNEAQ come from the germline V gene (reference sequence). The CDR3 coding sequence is TGTGCCAGCAGCTCGTTGGACCACGGGGAGACTGAAGCTTTCTTT. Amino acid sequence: CASSSLDHGETEAFF.

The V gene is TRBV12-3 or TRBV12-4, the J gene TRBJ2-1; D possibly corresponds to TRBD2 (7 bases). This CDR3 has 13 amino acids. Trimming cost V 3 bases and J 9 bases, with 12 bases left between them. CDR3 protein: CASSFGGGVEQFF. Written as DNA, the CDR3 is TGTGCCAGCAGTTTTGGAGGGGGGGTTGAGCAGTTCTTC.